This T cell receptor beta chain was recovered during a study of radiation and T cells in renal cell carcinoma. Profiled with immunoSEQ multiplex PCR; TCRdb holds only in-frame clones, not every one. Here the sample spans some 150,000 clones, approximately 90% being singletons. Trimming cost V 1 base and J 6 bases, with 17 bases left between them. This CDR3 has 16 residues. Germline lookup yields CDR1 MGHRA and CDR2 YSYEKL. Noted time point: baseline pretreatment blood. Treatment in this sample: 15 Gy SBRT to primary tumor, nephrectomy 4 weeks later. Sequenced material: blood, taken from a patient whose treatment included radiotherapy and nephrectomy. V usage is TRBV4-1 and J usage is TRBJ2-3, with no clear D. The origin of this receptor is a woman in her 50s with renal cell carcinoma. Here the CDR3 reads CASSQGRFLTRDTQYF. CDR3 sequence (DNA): TGCGCCAGCAGCCAAGGAAGATTCCTTACCAGGGATACGCAGTATTTT.